This entry lists 5 T cell receptor beta chains sequenced from one sample in a study of CD8 T cells in Susac syndrome. After extraction with the RNeasy kit, roughly 0.5 to 1 ug of the RNA was reverse transcribed using random hexamers. Using its own MiXCR run on the immunoSEQ multiplex PCR reads, TCRdb lists one record per CDR3 protein. Of around 100,000 distinct CDR3 sequences in the sample, about 95% were seen once. Sequencing was performed on CD8+ T cells from PBMCs. The receptors originated from a human donor with Susac syndrome.

The J gene is TRBJ2-5, the V gene TRBV9, with D maybe TRBD2 (5 bases). Germline V gene data show CDR1 as SGDLS and CDR2 as YYNGEE. CDR3 size: 14 residues. Trimming left V 3 bases short and J 5 bases short, with 14 bases between. The CDR3 DNA is TGTGCCAGCAGCGCGCAGGACGGCGGGGAGACCCAGTACTTC. Translating gives CASSAQDGGETQYF. The variable domain in full, completed from reference TRBV9 and TRBJ2-5, reads DSGVTQTPKHLITATGQRVTLRCSPRSGDLSVYWYQQSLDQGLQFLIQYYNGEERAKGNILERFSAQQFPDLHSELNLSSLELGDSALYFCASSAQDGGETQYFGPGTRLLVL.

This clonotype came up a few times. The chain employs TRBV28 and TRBJ2-5; no definite D call. Germline CDR1 and CDR2: MDHEN and SYDVKM. The V end lost 3 bases, the J end lost 5 bases, and 7 bases lay between the germline ends. CDR3 length: 12 residues. This chain's CDR3 is CASSFLQETQYF. CDR3 nucleotides: TGTGCCAGCAGTTTCCTCCAGGAGACCCAGTACTTC. The full variable domain, its missing parts supplied by reference TRBV28 and TRBJ2-5, is DVKVTQSSRYLVKRTGEKVFLECVQDMDHENMFWYRQDPGLGLRLIYFSYDVKMKEKGDIPEGYSVSREKKERFSLILESASTNQTSMYLCASSFLQETQYFGPGTRLLVL.

The chain couples TRBV23-1 to TRBJ1-6, with a possible D match to TRBD1 (5 bases). TRBV23-1 is placed among ORFs of uncertain function. V lost 3 bases, J lost 10 bases, and 25 bases lay in between. The CDR3 consists of 18 residues. In nucleotides, the CDR3 is TGCGCCAGCAGTCATAGGCGGGAATCGACATCCGGGGACTCACCCCTCCACTTT. Residues: CASSHRRESTSGDSPLHF.

In this sample, this clonotype turned up once. V is TRBV5-1 and J is TRBJ2-1; 11 bases are a match to TRBD2. The J segment lost 4 bases and the V segment lost 1 base, leaving 4 bases of the junction unmatched. Germline-derived CDR1 and CDR2 are SGHRS and YFSETQ. This CDR3 has 16 residues. CDR3 loop: CASSLRSGGAYNEQFF. The CDR3 DNA follows: TGCGCCAGCAGCTTGCGTAGCGGGGGGGCTTACAATGAGCAGTTCTTC. The entire variable domain, with the rest obtained from reference TRBV5-1 and TRBJ2-1, is as follows: KAGVTQTPRYLIKTRGQQVTLSCSPISGHRSVSWYQQTPGQGLQFLFEYFSETQRNKGNFPGRFSGRQFSNSRSEMNVSTLELGDSALYLCASSLRSGGAYNEQFFGPGTRLTVL.

In this sample, this clonotype turned up once. For the CDR3, the DNA is TGCGCCAGCAGTTTACAGGAGTTTAATCAGCCCCAGCATTTT. Encoded protein: CASSLQEFNQPQHF. The rearrangement links TRBV10-2 to TRBJ1-5; D is possibly TRBD1 (5 bases). The V end lost 5 bases, the J end lost 4 bases, and 12 bases lay between the germline ends. Per germline, CDR1 WSHSY and CDR2 SAAADI. The CDR3 length is 14 residues.